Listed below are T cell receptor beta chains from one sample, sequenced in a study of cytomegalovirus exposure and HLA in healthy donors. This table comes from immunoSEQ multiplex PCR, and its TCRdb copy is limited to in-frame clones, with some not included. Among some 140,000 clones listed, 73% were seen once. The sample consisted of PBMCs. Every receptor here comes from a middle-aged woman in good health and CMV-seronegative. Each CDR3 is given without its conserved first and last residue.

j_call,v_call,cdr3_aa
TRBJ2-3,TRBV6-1,ASSEFFGESTDTQY
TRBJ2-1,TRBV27,ASSFGTGTNEQF
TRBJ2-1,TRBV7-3,ASSLGPAVRNEQF
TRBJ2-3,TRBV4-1,ASSLGPGQGYTDTQY
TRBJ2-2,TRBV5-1,ASSFRGDYTGELF
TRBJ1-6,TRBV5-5,ASSERTSGVSPLH
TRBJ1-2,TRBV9,ASKGGVYGYT
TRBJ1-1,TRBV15,ATSRAPGRGQAEAF
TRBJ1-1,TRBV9,ASSDREAEAF
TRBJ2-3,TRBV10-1,ASSVTGTSTDTQY
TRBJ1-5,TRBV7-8,ASSPIEGAVGQPQH
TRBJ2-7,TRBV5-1,ASSLGRTGSYEQY
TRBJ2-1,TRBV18,ASSPEGVGLALVEQF
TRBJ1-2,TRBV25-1,ASSELSYGYT
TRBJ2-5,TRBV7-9,ASSLGQQETQY
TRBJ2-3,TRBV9,ASSQSGGAADTQY
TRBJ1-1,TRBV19,ASTPGQGAGSTEAF
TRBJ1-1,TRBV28,ASSPSTGNTEAF
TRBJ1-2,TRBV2,ASSETGEYGYT
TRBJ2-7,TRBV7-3,ASSSDRGLVYEQY
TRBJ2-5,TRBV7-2,ASSLDRGAQETQY
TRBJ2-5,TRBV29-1,SVHPTGVGEAQY
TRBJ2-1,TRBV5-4,ASSPGGGLHEQF
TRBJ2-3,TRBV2,ASRGLNLRADTQY
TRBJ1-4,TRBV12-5,ASGSYPGLVNEKLF
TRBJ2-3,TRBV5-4,ASSSQGASTDTQY
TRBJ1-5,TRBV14,ASSPGTGFGQPQH
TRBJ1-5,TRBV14,ASSQGPGGQPQH
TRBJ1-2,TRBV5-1,ASSPDTNYGYT
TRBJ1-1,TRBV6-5,ASSYGGVEAF
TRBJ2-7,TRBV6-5,ASGLNGGYEQY
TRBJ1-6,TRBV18,ASRANKPGDNSPLH
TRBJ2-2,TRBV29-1,SVLGGETGELF
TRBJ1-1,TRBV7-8,ASSLARRGTEAF
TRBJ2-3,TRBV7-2,ASSSGTGGLTDTQY
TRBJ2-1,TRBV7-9,ASNRAGMKNNEQF
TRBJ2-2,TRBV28,ASNSGTGRFAGELF
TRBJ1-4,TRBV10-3,AISSQGGDEKLF
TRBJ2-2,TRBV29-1,SAPGQGNTGELF
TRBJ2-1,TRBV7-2,ASSPDRSSYNEQF
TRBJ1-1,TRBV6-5,ASRTGSRPLAAF
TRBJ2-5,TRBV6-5,ASLGTSGGGETQY
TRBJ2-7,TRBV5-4,ASSWARRGSGESYEQY